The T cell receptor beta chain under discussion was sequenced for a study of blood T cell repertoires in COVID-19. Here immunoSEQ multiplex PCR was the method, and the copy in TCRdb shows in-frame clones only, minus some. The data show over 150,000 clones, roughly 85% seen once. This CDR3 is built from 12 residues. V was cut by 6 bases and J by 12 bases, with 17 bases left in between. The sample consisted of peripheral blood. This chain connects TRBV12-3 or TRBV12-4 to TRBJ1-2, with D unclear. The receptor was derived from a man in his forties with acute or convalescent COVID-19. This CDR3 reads CASSLAGFAHTF. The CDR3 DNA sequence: TGTGCCAGCAGCCTGGCGGGTTTCGCTCACACCTTC.